The 3 T cell receptor beta chains below all came from one sample that was sequenced in a study of read filtering for tumor transcriptome and immune sequencing. The library was built from approximately 400 ng RNA with molecular barcoded adaptors for alpha/delta and beta/gamma chains. TCRdb reprocessed the reads via MiXCR and lists one record per CDR3 protein. The sample carries some 80,000 distinct CDR3 sequences, 9% to 15% recorded once. Sequencing was performed on a population of CD138-negative cells sorted from bone marrow. The receptors come from a donor aged 40 or older with multiple myeloma.

As regards this clonotype: It is likely a read error: a sequence one base away is far more abundant. This chain links TRBV6-5 with TRBJ2-1, with 14 bases matching TRBD2. This CDR3 comprises 18 residues. Per the germline V gene, CDR1 is MNHEY and CDR2 is SVGAGI. Trimming at V came to 7 bases and at J to 5 bases, leaving 13 bases not matched to a gene. In DNA, the CDR3 is TGTGCCAGCATCCGGACTAGCGGGGGGACGGGGGCCCACAATGAGCAGTTCTTC. Residues: CASIRTSGGTGAHNEQFF.

V and J are TRBV20-1 and TRBJ2-1, with 12 bases aligning to TRBD2. The CDR3 runs 14 residues. Germline trimming cut 6 bases from V and 6 bases from J; bases unmatched to any gene: 6. Germline V CDR1 and CDR2: DFQATT, SNEGSKA (reference sequence). As DNA, the CDR3 is TGCAGTGCCATGACTAGCGGGGGCTTCAATGAGCAGTTCTTC. As protein: CSAMTSGGFNEQFF.

This clonotype was counted ten times or more. V and J are TRBV5-1 and TRBJ2-5, with a possible D match to TRBD2 (6 bases). CDR1 and CDR2 (germline): SGHRS, YFSETQ. There are 16 residues in the CDR3. The V and J ends lost 4 bases and 2 bases respectively, with 18 bases between them. The DNA of the CDR3 is TGCGCCAGCAGCGATGGGATCGCCGGGACTCAAGAGACCCAGTACTTC. It specifies CASSDGIAGTQETQYF.